This T cell receptor beta chain emerged from a study of cytomegalovirus exposure and HLA in healthy donors. Study in general: It was reported in a later analysis that the same platform had been used for the 90 to 150 validation repertoires as for the roughly 670 first-cohort repertoires. Whole-study findings and limits: Listed as cytomegalovirus-associated were 150 to 200 TCR beta chains.

A word on this clone: The antigen remains undetermined.

Germline CDR1 and CDR2: MNHEY and SMNVEV (reference sequence). This CDR3 region has 15 residues. With V trimmed by 8 bases and J by 5 bases, 13 bases remained unmatched. TCRdb's table, derived via immunoSEQ multiplex PCR, lists solely in-frame clones and lacks some. The top ten hold 2% to 2.5% of the sample, which has about 160,000 clones, 86% seen once. The V call is TRBV27, the J call TRBJ2-3, with 7 bases identical to TRBD2. Sequenced material: PBMCs. This TCR was recovered from a woman aged 18-35 years in good health and CMV-seronegative. The CDR3, as DNA: TGTGCCAGCGTGCAGTGGGGGGGGTCGGGAGATACGCAGTATTTT. It encodes CASVQWGGSGDTQYF.